Listed below are T cell receptor beta chains from one sample, sequenced in a study of blood T cells in healthy people across ages. TCRdb analysed the 5' RACE reads with MiXCR anew, one entry per CDR3 protein. Among 1.5 million to 2 million distinct CDR3 sequences, just under 50% were seen once, and the ten largest hold about 2.1%. Source material: blood. The source is a woman in her forties in good health. Both conserved end residues are part of each CDR3. D genes are given only for firm matches. The size field is filled for only some rows; it gives once, few, many or a size class.

CDR3: CASQGGAGTQYF
DNA: TGCGCCAGCCAAGGTGGGGCGGGGACCCAGTACTTC
size: few
J: TRBJ2-5
V: TRBV4-1
D: .

CDR3: CSASLPGTSGVGQFF
DNA: TGCAGTGCTAGCCTCCCCGGGACTAGCGGGGTAGGGCAGTTCTTC
size: .
J: TRBJ2-1
V: TRBV20-1
D: TRBD2

CDR3: CASSNTGTGSSEQFF
DNA: TGTGCCAGCAGTAATACCGGGACAGGGAGCAGTGAGCAGTTCTTC
size: .
J: TRBJ2-1
V: TRBV28
D: TRBD1

CDR3: CASSLREGANEQFF
DNA: TGTGCTAGCAGCTTACGTGAGGGGGCCAATGAGCAGTTCTTC
size: few
J: TRBJ2-1
V: TRBV7-7
D: TRBD1

CDR3: CSARFASTGGQPQHF
DNA: TGCAGTGCTAGGTTTGCCTCCACAGGGGGGCAGCCCCAGCATTTT
size: few
J: TRBJ1-5
V: TRBV20-1
D: TRBD1

CDR3: CASSLVGASGGFYEQYF
DNA: TGTGCCAGCAGCTTAGTAGGTGCTAGCGGGGGTTTTTACGAGCAGTACTTC
size: few
J: TRBJ2-7
V: TRBV7-2
D: TRBD2

CDR3: CAISGREDAPQHF
DNA: TGTGCCATCAGTGGGAGGGAGGATGCGCCCCAGCATTTT
size: few
J: TRBJ1-5
V: TRBV10-3
D: .

CDR3: CATSDYASGGNNEQFF
DNA: TGTGCCACCAGTGATTATGCTAGCGGGGGGAATAATGAGCAGTTCTTC
size: .
J: TRBJ2-1
V: TRBV24-1
D: TRBD2

CDR3: CASSFEQGGLYF
DNA: TGTGCCAGCAGTTTCGAGCAGGGAGGTCTGTACTTC
size: .
J: TRBJ2-5
V: TRBV28
D: .

CDR3: CASSFDRVDNYGYTF
DNA: TGCGCCAGCAGCTTCGACAGAGTTGATAACTATGGCTACACCTTC
size: once
J: TRBJ1-2
V: TRBV5-1
D: .

CDR3: CASSSPRDRPPGYTF
DNA: TGCGCCAGCAGCTCACCACGGGACAGGCCCCCAGGCTACACCTTC
size: few
J: TRBJ1-2
V: TRBV4-1
D: TRBD1

CDR3: CASSLNPGGSYEQYF
DNA: TGTGCCAGCAGTCTTAACCCGGGGGGCAGCTACGAGCAGTACTTC
size: .
J: TRBJ2-7
V: TRBV28
D: .

CDR3: CASSLTPTMDTQYF
DNA: TGTGCCAGCAGCTTAACTCCCACCATGGATACGCAGTATTTT
size: few
J: TRBJ2-3
V: TRBV7-3
D: .

CDR3: CASSLNPTGGVTYTQYF
DNA: TGTGCCAGCAGCTTAAACCCGACAGGGGGAGTTACATATACGCAGTATTTT
size: .
J: TRBJ2-3
V: TRBV5-4
D: TRBD1

CDR3: CAGTPGVQNEQFF
DNA: TGCGCCGGCACCCCCGGGGTTCAGAATGAGCAGTTCTTC
size: .
J: TRBJ2-1
V: TRBV5-1
D: .

CDR3: CASSPRVQGEAQYF
DNA: TGTGCCAGCAGTCCCCGGGTCCAGGGGGAGGCCCAGTACTTC
size: .
J: TRBJ2-5
V: TRBV12-3/TRBV12-4
D: .

CDR3: CASSRTQTYEQYF
DNA: TGTGCCAGCAGCAGGACACAAACCTACGAGCAGTACTTC
size: many
J: TRBJ2-7
V: TRBV6-5
D: .

CDR3: CASGLYTDTQYF
DNA: TGTGCCAGCGGACTGTACACAGATACGCAGTATTTT
size: .
J: TRBJ2-3
V: TRBV7-2
D: .

CDR3: CSVEGVSYGYTF
DNA: TGCAGCGTTGAAGGGGTTTCCTATGGCTACACCTTC
size: .
J: TRBJ1-2
V: TRBV29-1
D: .

CDR3: CASSLRGLAEHNEQFF
DNA: TGTGCCAGCAGTTTACGAGGACTAGCGGAGCACAATGAGCAGTTCTTC
size: .
J: TRBJ2-1
V: TRBV12-3/TRBV12-4
D: TRBD2

CDR3: CASSFLSAGSYNEQFF
DNA: TGCGCCAGCAGCTTTCTTTCAGCTGGATCCTACAATGAGCAGTTCTTC
size: .
J: TRBJ2-1
V: TRBV5-1
D: .

CDR3: CASSVGGRDTQYF
DNA: TGTGCCAGCAGTGTAGGTGGGAGAGATACGCAGTATTTT
size: .
J: TRBJ2-3
V: TRBV28
D: .